The T cell receptor beta chain under discussion was sequenced for a study of T cells in women clearing cervical HPV infection. At the level of the study: Cases: HPV16-related CIN3 or worse on histology, 2 invasive cancers. With HLA typing for only a few women, HLA confounding remains possible. Study findings and constraints: Repertoire richness, not evenness, was significantly elevated in CIN3+ cases versus controls.

V lost 4 bases to trimming and J lost 4 bases; unmatched junction nucleotides: 6. CDR1 is SEHNR, CDR2 FQNEAQ, per germline (reference sequence). This CDR3 spans 15 amino acids. On this clone itself: The antigen remains unidentified. The read terminates 3 residues ahead of where the CDR3 ends, so the germline J gene completes it.

The repertoire was sequenced with immunoSEQ multiplex PCR; TCRdb's copy has only in-frame clones and lacks some. Its table records around 35,000 clones. The chain joins TRBV7-9 to TRBJ2-7; 11 nucleotides match TRBD2. Sequenced: blood buffy coat. The sequence was obtained from a woman between 18 and 70 years old with a cervical HPV16 infection that either progressed to CIN3+ or cleared (not recorded which). CDR3 region: CASSWGGLADYEQYF. The CDR3 DNA, read in part, is TGTGCCAGCAGCTGGGGGGGACTAGCGGATTACGAG.